Listed below are T cell receptor beta chains from one sample, sequenced in a study of HIV-infected patients and healthy controls. A single record per CDR3 protein comes from TCRdb applying MiXCR to the 5' RACE reads. In the table there are about 5,500 distinct CDR3 sequences, about 8.7% of which are singletons. The specimen comprised blood, sampled before antiretroviral therapy. The receptors derive from an adult with HIV infection. Both conserved end residues are part of each CDR3. Each record gives: J gene, clone size, V gene, CDR3 protein. Clone size is given as once, few, many or a size class.

j_call: TRBJ2-4
clone_size: medium-sized
v_call: TRBV2
cdr3_aa: CASLGHRENIQYF

j_call: TRBJ2-7
clone_size: medium-sized
v_call: TRBV19
cdr3_aa: CASRRQGFVGEQYF

j_call: TRBJ2-1
clone_size: medium-sized
v_call: TRBV13
cdr3_aa: CASSFRRSSYNEQFF

j_call: TRBJ2-3
clone_size: medium-sized
v_call: TRBV4-1
cdr3_aa: CASSQGGTSGLTDTQYF

j_call: TRBJ2-7
clone_size: many
v_call: TRBV29-1
cdr3_aa: CSVEDPGTYEQYF

j_call: TRBJ2-3
clone_size: medium-sized
v_call: TRBV7-9
cdr3_aa: CASSYRQALFTDTQYF

j_call: TRBJ2-1
clone_size: medium-sized
v_call: TRBV2
cdr3_aa: CASRDIAGLYNEQFF

j_call: TRBJ2-1
clone_size: medium-sized
v_call: TRBV6-2/TRBV6-3
cdr3_aa: CASSYPYNEQFF

j_call: TRBJ2-3
clone_size: medium-sized
v_call: TRBV10-1
cdr3_aa: CASSEYSGTDTQYF

j_call: TRBJ2-2
clone_size: large
v_call: TRBV7-6
cdr3_aa: CATIGTGELFF

j_call: TRBJ2-7
clone_size: medium-sized
v_call: TRBV7-2
cdr3_aa: CASSLEVRDEQYF

j_call: TRBJ2-1
clone_size: few
v_call: TRBV12-5
cdr3_aa: CASGLATGTGNNEQFF

j_call: TRBJ2-5
clone_size: medium-sized
v_call: TRBV18
cdr3_aa: CASSLDIQETQYF

j_call: TRBJ2-7
clone_size: medium-sized
v_call: TRBV13
cdr3_aa: CASGSVSYEQYF

j_call: TRBJ1-6
clone_size: few
v_call: TRBV2
cdr3_aa: CASSGSSYNSPLHF

j_call: TRBJ2-7
clone_size: medium-sized
v_call: TRBV29-1
cdr3_aa: CSVAGTSGYEQYF

j_call: TRBJ1-1
clone_size: many
v_call: TRBV7-4
cdr3_aa: CASSPPRTANTEAFF

j_call: TRBJ1-2
clone_size: many
v_call: TRBV12-3/TRBV12-4
cdr3_aa: CASSLTGTARYGYTF

j_call: TRBJ2-1
clone_size: many
v_call: TRBV7-9
cdr3_aa: CASSRPGQGHNEQFF

j_call: TRBJ2-1
clone_size: medium-sized
v_call: TRBV19
cdr3_aa: CASSYYYNEQFF

j_call: TRBJ2-6
clone_size: medium-sized
v_call: TRBV7-3
cdr3_aa: CASSTKRSGANVLTF

j_call: TRBJ1-1
clone_size: many
v_call: TRBV18
cdr3_aa: CASSPTNTEAFF

j_call: TRBJ2-5
clone_size: many
v_call: TRBV5-6
cdr3_aa: CASSLRTGTGTETQYF

j_call: TRBJ2-5
clone_size: medium-sized
v_call: TRBV12-3/TRBV12-4
cdr3_aa: CASSLLAGVETQYF

j_call: TRBJ2-3
clone_size: many
v_call: TRBV10-2
cdr3_aa: CASSESGGAAHTDTQYF

j_call: TRBJ2-5
clone_size: many
v_call: TRBV5-6
cdr3_aa: CASSPDSVWERGSQYF

j_call: TRBJ2-6
clone_size: medium-sized
v_call: TRBV10-3
cdr3_aa: CAISESSPGANVLTF

j_call: TRBJ2-1
clone_size: many
v_call: TRBV25-1
cdr3_aa: CASANREAYNNEQFF

j_call: TRBJ2-7
clone_size: medium-sized
v_call: TRBV27
cdr3_aa: CASSPGGSSEQYF